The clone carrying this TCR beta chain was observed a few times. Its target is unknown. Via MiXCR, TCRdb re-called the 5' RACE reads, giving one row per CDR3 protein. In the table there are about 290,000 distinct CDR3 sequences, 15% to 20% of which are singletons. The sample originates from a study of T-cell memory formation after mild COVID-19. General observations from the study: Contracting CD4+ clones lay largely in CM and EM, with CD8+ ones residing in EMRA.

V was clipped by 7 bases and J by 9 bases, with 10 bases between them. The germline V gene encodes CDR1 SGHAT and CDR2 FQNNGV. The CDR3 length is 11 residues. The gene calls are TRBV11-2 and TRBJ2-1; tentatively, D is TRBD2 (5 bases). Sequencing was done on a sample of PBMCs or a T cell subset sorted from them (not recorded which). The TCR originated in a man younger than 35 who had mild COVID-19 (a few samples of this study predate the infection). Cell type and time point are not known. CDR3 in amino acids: CASIQRGEQFF. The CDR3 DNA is TGTGCCAGCATCCAACGGGGTGAGCAGTTCTTC.